This T cell receptor beta chain was sequenced during a study of blood T cell repertoires in COVID-19. About the research overall: The analysed material was cDNA or gDNA that came from T cells, B-cell-depleted T cells, or PBMCs.

Original processing notes: Quantification of nucleated cells was approximated via reference gene primer amplification. Clones were sequenced by immunoSEQ multiplex PCR, and TCRdb holds only the in-frame ones, with some missing. From that table come the V and J calls and clone size; the DNA was used to work out D and trimming. Of 100,000 to 150,000 clones listed, just under 90% are singletons. A single count supports this clone. From germline, CDR1 is SGDLS and CDR2 YYNGEE. Trimming shortened V by 0 bases and J by 4 bases, and 10 bases separated the two germline ends. CDR3 size: 15 residues. Sequences were obtained from peripheral blood. The origin of this receptor is a woman aged 50 to 65 with acute or convalescent COVID-19. The chain is built from TRBV9 and TRBJ2-2, with D maybe TRBD2 (6 bases). CDR3 bases: TGTGCCAGCAGCGTAGGCGGGATCGGCACCGGGGAGCTGTTTTTT. It codes for CASSVGGIGTGELFF.